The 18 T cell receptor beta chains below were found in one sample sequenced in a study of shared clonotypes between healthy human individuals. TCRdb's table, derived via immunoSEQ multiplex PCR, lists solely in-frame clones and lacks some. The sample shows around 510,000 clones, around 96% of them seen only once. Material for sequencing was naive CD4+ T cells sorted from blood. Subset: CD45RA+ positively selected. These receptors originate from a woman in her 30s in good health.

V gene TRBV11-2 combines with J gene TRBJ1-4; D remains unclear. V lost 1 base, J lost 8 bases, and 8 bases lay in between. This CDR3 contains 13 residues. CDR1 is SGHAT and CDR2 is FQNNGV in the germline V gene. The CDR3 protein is CASSLGDKEKLFF. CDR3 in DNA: TGTGCCAGCAGCTTAGGGGATAAAGAAAAACTGTTTTTT.

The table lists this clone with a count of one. CDR3 in amino acids: CASSEWRTGAGGYTF. The CDR3 DNA reads as TGTGCCAGCAGTGAATGGAGGACAGGGGCAGGAGGCTACACCTTC. This chain links TRBV25-1 with TRBJ1-2; 9 positions match TRBD1. V shed 1 base and J 8 bases; nucleotides not matched to a gene: 8. The CDR3 spans 15 residues. CDR1 is MGHDK, CDR2 SYGVNS, per germline.

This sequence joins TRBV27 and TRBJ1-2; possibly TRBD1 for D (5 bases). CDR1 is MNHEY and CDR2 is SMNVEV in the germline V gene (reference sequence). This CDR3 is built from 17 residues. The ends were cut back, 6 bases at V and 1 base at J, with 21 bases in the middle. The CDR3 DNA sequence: TGTGCCAGCAGCCCCAGGGTGCAGGGAAGTCGTAACTATGGCTACACCTTC. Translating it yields CASSPRVQGSRNYGYTF.

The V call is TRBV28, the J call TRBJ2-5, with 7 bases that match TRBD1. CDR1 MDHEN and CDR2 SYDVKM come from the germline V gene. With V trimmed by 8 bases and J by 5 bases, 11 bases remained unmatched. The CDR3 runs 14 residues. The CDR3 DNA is TGTGCCAGCGACGGGCAGGGGGTGGGTGAGACCCAGTACTTC. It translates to CASDGQGVGETQYF.

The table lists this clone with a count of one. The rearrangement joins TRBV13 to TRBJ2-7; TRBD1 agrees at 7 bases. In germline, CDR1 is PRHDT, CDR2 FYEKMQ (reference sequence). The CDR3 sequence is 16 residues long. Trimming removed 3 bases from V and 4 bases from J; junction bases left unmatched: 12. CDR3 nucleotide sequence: TGTGCCAGCAGCTTGCGATCCGGACAGGAGAGGTACGAGCAGTACTTC. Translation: CASSLRSGQERYEQYF.

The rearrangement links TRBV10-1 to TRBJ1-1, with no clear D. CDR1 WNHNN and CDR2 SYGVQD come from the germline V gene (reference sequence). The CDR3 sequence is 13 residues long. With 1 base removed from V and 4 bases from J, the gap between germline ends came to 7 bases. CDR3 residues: CASSEFGVTEAFF. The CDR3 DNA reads TGCGCCAGCAGTGAGTTTGGAGTCACTGAAGCTTTCTTT.

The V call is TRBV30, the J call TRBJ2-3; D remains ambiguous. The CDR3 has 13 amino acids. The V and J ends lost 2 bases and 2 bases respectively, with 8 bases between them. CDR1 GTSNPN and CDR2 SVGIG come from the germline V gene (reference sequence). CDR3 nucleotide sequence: TGTGCCTGGAGTCTCCCTCCCACAGATACGCAGTATTTT. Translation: CAWSLPPTDTQYF.

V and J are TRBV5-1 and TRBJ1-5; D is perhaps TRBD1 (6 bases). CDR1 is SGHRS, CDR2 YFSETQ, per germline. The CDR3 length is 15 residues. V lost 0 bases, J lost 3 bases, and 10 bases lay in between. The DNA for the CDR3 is TGCGCCAGCAGCTTGGAAGGACAGCCCAATCAGCCCCAGCATTTT. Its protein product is CASSLEGQPNQPQHF. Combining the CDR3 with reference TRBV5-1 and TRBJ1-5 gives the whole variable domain KAGVTQTPRYLIKTRGQQVTLSCSPISGHRSVSWYQQTPGQGLQFLFEYFSETQRNKGNFPGRFSGRQFSNSRSEMNVSTLELGDSALYLCASSLEGQPNQPQHFGDGTRLSIL.

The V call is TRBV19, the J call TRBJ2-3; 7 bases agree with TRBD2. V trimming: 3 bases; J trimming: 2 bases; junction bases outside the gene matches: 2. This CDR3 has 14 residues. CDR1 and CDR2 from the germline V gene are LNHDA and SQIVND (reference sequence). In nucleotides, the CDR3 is TGTGCCAGTAGTATTAAGCGGGACACAGATACGCAGTATTTT. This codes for CASSIKRDTDTQYF.

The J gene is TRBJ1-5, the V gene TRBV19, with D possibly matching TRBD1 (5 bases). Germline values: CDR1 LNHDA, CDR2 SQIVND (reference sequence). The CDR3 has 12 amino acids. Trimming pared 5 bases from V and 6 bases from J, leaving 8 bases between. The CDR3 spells CASSLGVQPQHF. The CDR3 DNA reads TGTGCCAGTAGTCTGGGGGTTCAGCCCCAGCATTTT.

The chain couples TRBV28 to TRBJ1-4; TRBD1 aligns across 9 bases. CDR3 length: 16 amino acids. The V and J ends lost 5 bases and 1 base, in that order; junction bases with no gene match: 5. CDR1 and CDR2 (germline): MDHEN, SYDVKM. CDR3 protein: CASSGDRAQTNEKLFF. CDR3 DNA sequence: TGTGCCAGCAGTGGGGACAGGGCTCAAACTAATGAAAAACTGTTTTTT. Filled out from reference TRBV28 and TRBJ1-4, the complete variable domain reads DVKVTQSSRYLVKRTGEKVFLECVQDMDHENMFWYRQDPGLGLRLIYFSYDVKMKEKGDIPEGYSVSREKKERFSLILESASTNQTSMYLCASSGDRAQTNEKLFFGSGTQLSVL.

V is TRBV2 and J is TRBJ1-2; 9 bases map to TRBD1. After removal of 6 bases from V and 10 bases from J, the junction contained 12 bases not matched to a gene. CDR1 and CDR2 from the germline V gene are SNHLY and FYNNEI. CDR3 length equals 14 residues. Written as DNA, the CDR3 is TGTGCCAGCAGAGCCGCTCGGGACAGGGAAGACTACACCTTC. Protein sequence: CASRAARDREDYTF.

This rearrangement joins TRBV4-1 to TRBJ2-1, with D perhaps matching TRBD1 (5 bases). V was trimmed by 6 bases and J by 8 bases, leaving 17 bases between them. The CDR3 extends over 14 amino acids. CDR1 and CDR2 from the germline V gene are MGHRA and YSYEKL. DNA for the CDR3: TGCGCCAGCAGTAGGCAGGGTGTAGTACATGAGCAGTTCTTC. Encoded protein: CASSRQGVVHEQFF.

CDR3 loop: CASSYRGLSNGEQYF. CDR3 bases: TGTGCCAGCAGTTACAGAGGGTTGTCGAATGGCGAGCAGTACTTC. The chain recombines TRBV6-5 with TRBJ2-7, with D possibly matching TRBD2 (5 bases). The CDR3 sequence is 15 residues long. The germline V and J ends were trimmed by 2 bases and 6 bases, with 17 bases remaining between them. CDR1 and CDR2 (germline): MNHEY, SVGAGI.

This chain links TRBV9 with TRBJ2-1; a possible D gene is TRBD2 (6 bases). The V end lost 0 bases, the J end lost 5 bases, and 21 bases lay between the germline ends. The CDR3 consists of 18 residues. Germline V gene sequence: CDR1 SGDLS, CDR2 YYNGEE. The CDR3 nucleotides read TGTGCCAGCAGCGTAGTCCTGGGTGTGAGCGGGTTAAACAATGAGCAGTTCTTC. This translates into CASSVVLGVSGLNNEQFF.

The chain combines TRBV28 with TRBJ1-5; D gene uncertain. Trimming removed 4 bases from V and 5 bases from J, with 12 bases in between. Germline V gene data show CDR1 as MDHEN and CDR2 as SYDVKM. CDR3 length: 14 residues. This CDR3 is CASSSSPDDQPQHF. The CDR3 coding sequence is TGTGCCAGCAGTTCATCCCCGGACGATCAGCCCCAGCATTTT. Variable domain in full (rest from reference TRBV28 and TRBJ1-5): DVKVTQSSRYLVKRTGEKVFLECVQDMDHENMFWYRQDPGLGLRLIYFSYDVKMKEKGDIPEGYSVSREKKERFSLILESASTNQTSMYLCASSSSPDDQPQHFGDGTRLSIL.

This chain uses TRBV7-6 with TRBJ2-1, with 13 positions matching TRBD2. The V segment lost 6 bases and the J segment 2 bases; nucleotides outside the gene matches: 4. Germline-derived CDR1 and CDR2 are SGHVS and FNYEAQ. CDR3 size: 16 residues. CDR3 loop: CASRRTSGSAYNEQFF. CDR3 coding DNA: TGTGCCAGCAGAAGGACTAGCGGGAGCGCCTACAATGAGCAGTTCTTC. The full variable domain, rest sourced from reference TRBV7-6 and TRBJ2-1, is GAGVSQSPRYKVTKRGQDVALRCDPISGHVSLYWYRQALGQGPEFLTYFNYEAQQDKSGLPNDRFSAERPEGSISTLTIQRTEQRDSAMYRCASRRTSGSAYNEQFFGPGTRLTVL.

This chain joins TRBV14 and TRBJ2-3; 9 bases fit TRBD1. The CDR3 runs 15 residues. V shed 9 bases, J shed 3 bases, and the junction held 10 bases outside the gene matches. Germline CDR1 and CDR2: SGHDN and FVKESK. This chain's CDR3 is CASRLTGGKTDTQYF. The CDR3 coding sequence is TGTGCCAGTAGACTAACAGGGGGCAAGACAGATACGCAGTATTTT.